The 8 T cell receptor beta chains given below trace back to one sample, sequenced in a study of regulatory T cells. Regarding the study as a whole: In CD3G-deficient patients, conventional CD4+ T cells were enriched for hydrophobic CDR3 residues at positions 6 and 7.

No antigen is known for these receptors. The PCR used 52 TRBV and 13 TRBJ primers. The repertoire was sequenced with immunoSEQ multiplex PCR; TCRdb's copy has only in-frame clones and lacks some. Of more than 25,000 clones detected, about nine tenths appear once; the ten largest clones hold roughly 1.6%. The sample consisted of conventional CD4+ T cells sorted from blood. The receptors were gathered from a person aged 18-29 years with CD3G deficiency.

The V gene is TRBV11-2, the J gene TRBJ2-5; 7 bases match TRBD1. The junction had 7 bases not matched to a gene; V was cut back by 5 bases and J by 4 bases. CDR1 SGHAT and CDR2 FQNNGV come from the germline V gene. The CDR3 totals 14 residues. The CDR3 coding sequence is TGTGCCAGCAGCGGGGTGACAGGGAGAGAGACCCAGTACTTC. Its translation is CASSGVTGRETQYF.

The CDR3 bases are TGTGCCAGTAGTATATGGGGCCGACGAGACGAGCAGTACTTC. Translation: CASSIWGRRDEQYF. V usage is TRBV19 and J usage is TRBJ2-7, with D tentatively TRBD1 (5 bases). In germline, CDR1 is LNHDA, CDR2 SQIVND (reference sequence). V gave up 2 bases and J gave up 5 bases, with 13 bases separating them. The CDR3 sequence is 14 residues long.

The chain is built from TRBV2 and TRBJ2-2; D perhaps matches TRBD1 (5 bases). V was cut by 0 bases and J by 6 bases, with 5 bases left in between. The CDR3 totals 13 residues. Germline-derived CDR1 and CDR2 are SNHLY and FYNNEI. The CDR3 loop is CASSEAGPGELFF. As DNA, the CDR3 is TGTGCCAGCAGTGAAGCGGGGCCCGGGGAGCTGTTTTTT.

The chain combines TRBV9 with TRBJ1-4; D is ambiguous. Per germline, CDR1 SGDLS and CDR2 YYNGEE. Between the trimmed V and J ends, which lost 0 bases and 7 bases, there was a span of 16 bases. The CDR3 is 16 amino acids. CDR3 amino acids: CASSVALGESPEKLFF. CDR3 nucleotides: TGTGCCAGCAGCGTAGCTCTGGGCGAGAGCCCTGAAAAACTGTTTTTT.

V gene TRBV18 combines with J gene TRBJ1-1; the match to TRBD1 covers 7 bases. CDR1 is KGHSH and CDR2 is LQKENI in the germline V gene. V was clipped by 1 base and J by 1 base; unmatched bases: 9. The CDR3 runs 17 residues. CDR3 sequence reads: CASSPQFPSGGNTEAFF. The DNA of the CDR3 is TGTGCCAGCTCACCACAATTTCCTTCAGGGGGGAACACTGAAGCTTTCTTT.

This clone was picked up one time. This chain connects TRBV12-1 to TRBJ1-1. TRBV12-1 is designated a pseudogene. The length of the CDR3 is 15 residues. The CDR3 DNA follows: TGTGCCAGCAGCGCACCGGGACGGAAGAACACTGAAGCTTTCTTT. It specifies CASSAPGRKNTEAFF.

The count of this clone is one. This chain uses TRBV28 with TRBJ2-7; tentatively, D is TRBD2 (6 bases). Germline CDR1 and CDR2: MDHEN and SYDVKM. The V end lost 5 bases, the J end lost 0 bases, and 14 bases lay between the germline ends. This CDR3 is built from 15 residues. The CDR3 here is CASSHRDSTSYEQYF. The CDR3 DNA sequence: TGTGCCAGCAGTCACCGGGACTCCACCTCCTACGAGCAGTACTTC.

The CDR3 loop is CASSLNRVGTGELFF. CDR3 in DNA: TGTGCCAGCAGCTTAAACAGGGTGGGCACCGGGGAGCTGTTTTTT. V and J are TRBV7-9 and TRBJ2-2; the D gene is possibly TRBD1 (6 bases). Germline V lookup: CDR1 SEHNR, CDR2 FQNEAQ (reference sequence). This CDR3 has 15 residues. Trimming took 2 bases from V and 4 from J, leaving 11 bases between them.